The clone carrying this T cell receptor beta chain has only a few counts. Its target is unknown. Stated time point: persistent/refractory GD, antithyroid drugs over 5 years with positive TRAb. Preparation of the TCR library used RNA extracted from PBMCs. The entry originates in a study of regulatory T cells in long-lasting Graves disease. Whole-study context: Persistence in Graves' disease required over 5 years of antithyroid drugs plus positive TSH receptor antibodies.

With iRepertoire HTBI primers and Arm-PCR of CDR3 regions, TCR beta libraries were built. TCRdb re-derived calls from the multiplex PCR reads in MiXCR, one entry per CDR3 protein. Of more than 300,000 distinct CDR3 sequences listed, roughly 23% are singletons. This CDR3 has 12 amino acids. V lost 6 bases, J lost 4 bases, and 9 bases lay in between. Germline-derived CDR1 and CDR2 are MNHNS and SASEGT. Study-wide results and caveats: Accuracy may have been reduced by the small sample size. New patients shared roughly 980 public clonotypes, fewer than the 2,500 to 3,000 shared by persistent patients. The study found TRBV28, TRBJ1-2 and TRBJ2-5 favored in persistent disease.

The sequencing used peripheral blood mononuclear cells (PBMCs), collected when the disease was refractory, from a patient treated with antithyroid drugs. The origin of this receptor is a woman aged 35 to 49 with Graves disease. The chain is built from TRBV6-1 and TRBJ2-5, with D uncertain. The CDR3 bases are TGTGCCAGCAGCCGTCTAGGAGAGACCCAGTACTTC. Encoded protein: CASSRLGETQYF.